This T cell receptor beta chain was recorded in a study of CD8+ T cells in alopecia areata. Following RNA extraction, reverse transcription yielded cDNA that acted as the sequencing template. Libraries were prepared by immunoSEQ multiplex PCR; TCRdb keeps only in-frame clonotypes and omits some of them. The table shows some 120,000 clones, with roughly 58% occurring only once. The CDR3 runs 19 residues. Germline CDR1 reads MDHEN; CDR2 reads SYDVKM. V lost 5 bases, J lost 0 bases, and 23 bases lay in between. The chain employs TRBV28 and TRBJ1-3; weak D call: TRBD1 (5 bases). This receptor was identified in a human donor with alopecia areata. The sample was CD4+ T cells sorted from blood, taken at week 0. The CDR3 loop reads CASSPLYNRDGGSGNTIYF. CDR3 in DNA: TGTGCCAGCAGTCCCCTGTACAACCGGGACGGAGGCTCTGGAAACACCATATATTTT. The variable domain in full, with the rest retrieved from reference TRBV28 and TRBJ1-3, is DVKVTQSSRYLVKRTGEKVFLECVQDMDHENMFWYRQDPGLGLRLIYFSYDVKMKEKGDIPEGYSVSREKKERFSLILESASTNQTSMYLCASSPLYNRDGGSGNTIYFGEGSWLTVV.